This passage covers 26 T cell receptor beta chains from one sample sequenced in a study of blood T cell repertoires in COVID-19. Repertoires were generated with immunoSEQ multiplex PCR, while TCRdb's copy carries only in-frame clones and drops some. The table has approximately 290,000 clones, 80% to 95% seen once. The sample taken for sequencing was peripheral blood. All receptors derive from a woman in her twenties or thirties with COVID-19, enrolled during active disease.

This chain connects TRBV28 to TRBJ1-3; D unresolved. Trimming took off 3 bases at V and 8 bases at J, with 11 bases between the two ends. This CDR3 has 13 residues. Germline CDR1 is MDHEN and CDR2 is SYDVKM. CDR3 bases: TGTGCCAGCAGTTTTGTTGAGCGAGACACCATATATTTT. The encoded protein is CASSFVERDTIYF.

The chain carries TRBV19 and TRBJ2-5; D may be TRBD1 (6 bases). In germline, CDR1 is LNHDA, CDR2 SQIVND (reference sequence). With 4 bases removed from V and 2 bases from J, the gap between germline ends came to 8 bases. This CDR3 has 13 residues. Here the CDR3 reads CASSRTVQETQYF. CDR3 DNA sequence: TGTGCCAGTAGTAGGACAGTTCAAGAGACCCAGTACTTC. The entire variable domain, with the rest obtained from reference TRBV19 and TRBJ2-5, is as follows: DGGITQSPKYLFRKEGQNVTLSCEQNLNHDAMYWYRQDPGQGLRLIYYSQIVNDFQKGDIAEGYSVSREKKESFPLTVTSAQKNPTAFYLCASSRTVQETQYFGPGTRLLVL.

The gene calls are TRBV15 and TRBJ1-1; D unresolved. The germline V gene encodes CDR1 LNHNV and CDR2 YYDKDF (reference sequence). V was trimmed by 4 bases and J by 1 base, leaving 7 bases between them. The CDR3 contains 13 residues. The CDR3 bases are TGTGCCACCAGCACAGACCAGAACACTGAAGCTTTCTTT. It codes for CATSTDQNTEAFF.

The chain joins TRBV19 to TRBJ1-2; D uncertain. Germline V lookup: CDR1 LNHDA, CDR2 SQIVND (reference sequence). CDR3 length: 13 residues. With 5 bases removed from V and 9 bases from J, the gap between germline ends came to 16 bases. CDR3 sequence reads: CASSFTPPERYTF. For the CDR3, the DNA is TGTGCCAGTAGTTTCACCCCTCCGGAGCGCTACACCTTC.

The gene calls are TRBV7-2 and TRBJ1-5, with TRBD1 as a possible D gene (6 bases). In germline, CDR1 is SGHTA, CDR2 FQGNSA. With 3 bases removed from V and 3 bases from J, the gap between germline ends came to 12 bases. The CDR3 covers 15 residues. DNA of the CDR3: TGTGCCAGCAGCTTGCGGGGGGCGGTCAATCAGCCCCAGCATTTT. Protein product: CASSLRGAVNQPQHF. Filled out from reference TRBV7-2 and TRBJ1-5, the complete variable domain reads GAGVSQSPSNKVTEKGKDVELRCDPISGHTALYWYRQSLGQGLEFLIYFQGNSAPDKSGLPSDRFSAERTGGSVSTLTIQRTQQEDSAVYLCASSLRGAVNQPQHFGDGTRLSIL.

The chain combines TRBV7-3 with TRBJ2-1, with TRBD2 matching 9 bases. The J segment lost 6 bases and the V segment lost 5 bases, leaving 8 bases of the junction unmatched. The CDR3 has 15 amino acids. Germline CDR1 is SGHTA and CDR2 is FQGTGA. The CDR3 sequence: CASSASSGTSNEQFF. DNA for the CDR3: TGTGCCAGCAGCGCCTCTAGCGGGACCTCCAATGAGCAGTTCTTC.

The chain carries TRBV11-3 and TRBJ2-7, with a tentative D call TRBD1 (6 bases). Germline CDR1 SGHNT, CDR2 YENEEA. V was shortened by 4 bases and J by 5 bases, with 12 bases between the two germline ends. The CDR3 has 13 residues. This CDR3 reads CASSSGHPNEQYF. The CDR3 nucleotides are TGTGCCAGCAGCTCGGGACATCCCAACGAGCAGTACTTC.

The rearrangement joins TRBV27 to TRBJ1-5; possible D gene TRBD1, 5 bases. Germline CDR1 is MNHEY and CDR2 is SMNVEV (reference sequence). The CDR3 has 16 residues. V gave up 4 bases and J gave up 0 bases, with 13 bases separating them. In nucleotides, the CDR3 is TGTGCCAGCAGTTCCATAGACAGTTTTAGCAATCAGCCCCAGCATTTT. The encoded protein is CASSSIDSFSNQPQHF.

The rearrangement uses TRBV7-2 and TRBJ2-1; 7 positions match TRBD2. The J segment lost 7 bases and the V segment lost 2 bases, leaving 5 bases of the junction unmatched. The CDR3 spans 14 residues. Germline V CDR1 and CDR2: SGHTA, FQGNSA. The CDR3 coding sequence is TGTGCCAGCAGCTTATCATGGACTAGTAATGAGCAGTTCTTC. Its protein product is CASSLSWTSNEQFF.

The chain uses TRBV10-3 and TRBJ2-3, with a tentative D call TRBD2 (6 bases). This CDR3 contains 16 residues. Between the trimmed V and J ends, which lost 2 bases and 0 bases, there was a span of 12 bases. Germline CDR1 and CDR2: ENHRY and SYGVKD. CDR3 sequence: CAISEVLASSTDTQYF. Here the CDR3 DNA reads TGTGCCATCAGTGAGGTACTAGCCTCTAGCACAGATACGCAGTATTTT.

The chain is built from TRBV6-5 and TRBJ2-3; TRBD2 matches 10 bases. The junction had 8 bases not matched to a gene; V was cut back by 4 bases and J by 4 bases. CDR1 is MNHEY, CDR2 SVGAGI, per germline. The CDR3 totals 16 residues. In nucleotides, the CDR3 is TGTGCCAGCAGTTCGTCTAGCGGGAGAGTGGCAGATACGCAGTATTTT. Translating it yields CASSSSSGRVADTQYF.

CDR3 DNA sequence: TGTGCCAGCAGCCTTGGATCCTTAACCGGGACAGGGCGCAATGAGCAGTTCTTC. Translation: CASSLGSLTGTGRNEQFF. This chain links TRBV2 with TRBJ2-1; the match to TRBD1 covers 9 bases. V shed 6 bases, J shed 6 bases, and the junction held 18 bases outside the gene matches. Per the germline V gene, CDR1 is SNHLY and CDR2 is FYNNEI. This CDR3 has 18 amino acids.

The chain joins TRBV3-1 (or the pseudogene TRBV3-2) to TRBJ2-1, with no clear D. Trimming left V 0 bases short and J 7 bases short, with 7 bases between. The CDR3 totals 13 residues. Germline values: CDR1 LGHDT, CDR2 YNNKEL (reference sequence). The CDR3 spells CASSQDLSNEQFF. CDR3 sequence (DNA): TGTGCCAGCAGCCAAGATTTATCTAATGAGCAGTTCTTC.

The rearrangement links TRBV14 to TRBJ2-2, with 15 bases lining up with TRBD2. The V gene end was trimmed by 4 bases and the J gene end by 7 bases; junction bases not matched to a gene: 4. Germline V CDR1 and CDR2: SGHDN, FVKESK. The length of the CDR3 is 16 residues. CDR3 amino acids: CASSRPGLAGGGELFF. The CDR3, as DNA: TGTGCCAGCAGCCGCCCGGGACTAGCGGGAGGCGGGGAGCTGTTTTTT.

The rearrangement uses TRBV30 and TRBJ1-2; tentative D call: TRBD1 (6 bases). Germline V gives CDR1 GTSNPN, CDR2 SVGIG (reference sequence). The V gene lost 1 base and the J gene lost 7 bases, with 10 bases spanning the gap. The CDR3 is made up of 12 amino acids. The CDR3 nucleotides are TGTGCCTGGAGTGATGGGGGCTCTGGCTACACCTTC. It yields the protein CAWSDGGSGYTF.

The CDR3 region has the DNA TGCGCCAGCAGTTCCAGCGGGGGCTACGAGCAGTACTTC. Translation gives CASSSSGGYEQYF. The rearrangement links TRBV10-1 to TRBJ2-7, with 8 bases that match TRBD2. The V gene's germline CDR1 is WNHNN and CDR2 SYGVQD (reference sequence). The CDR3 extends over 13 amino acids. Trimming removed 5 bases from V and 3 bases from J; junction bases left unmatched: 3.

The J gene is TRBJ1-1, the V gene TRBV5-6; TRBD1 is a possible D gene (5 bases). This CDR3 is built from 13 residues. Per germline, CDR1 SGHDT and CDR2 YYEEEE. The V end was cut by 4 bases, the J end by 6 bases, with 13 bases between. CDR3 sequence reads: CASSGNTGSEAFF. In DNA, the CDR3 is TGTGCCAGCAGCGGGAATACAGGTTCTGAAGCTTTCTTT.

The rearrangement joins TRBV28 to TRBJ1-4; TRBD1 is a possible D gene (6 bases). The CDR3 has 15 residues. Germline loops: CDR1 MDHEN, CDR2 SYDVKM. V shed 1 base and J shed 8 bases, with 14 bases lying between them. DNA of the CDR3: TGTGCCAGCAGTTTATTCTCAGGGGCTCGGGAAAAACTGTTTTTT. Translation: CASSLFSGAREKLFF.

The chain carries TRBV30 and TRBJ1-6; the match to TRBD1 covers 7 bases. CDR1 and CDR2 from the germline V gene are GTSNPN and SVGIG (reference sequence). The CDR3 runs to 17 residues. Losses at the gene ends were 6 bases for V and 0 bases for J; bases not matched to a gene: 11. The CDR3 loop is CACPGTAIGSYNSPLHF. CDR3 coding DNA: TGTGCCTGTCCCGGGACAGCAATTGGCTCCTATAATTCACCCCTCCACTTT.

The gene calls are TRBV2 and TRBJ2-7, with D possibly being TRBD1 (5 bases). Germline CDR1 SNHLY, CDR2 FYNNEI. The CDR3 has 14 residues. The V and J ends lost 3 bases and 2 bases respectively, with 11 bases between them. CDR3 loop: CASSEAGWTYEQYF. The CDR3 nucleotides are TGTGCCAGCAGTGAGGCAGGGTGGACCTACGAGCAGTACTTC.

CDR3 amino acids: CASSGRQGWDYGYTF. The CDR3 region has the DNA TGTGCCAGCAGCGGCCGACAGGGATGGGACTATGGCTACACCTTC. J is TRBJ1-2 and V is TRBV7-9; TRBD1 aligns across 7 bases. Germline V gene lookup returns CDR1 SEHNR and CDR2 FQNEAQ (reference sequence). The CDR3 runs 15 residues. Trimming at V came to 5 bases and at J to 3 bases, leaving 9 bases not matched to a gene.

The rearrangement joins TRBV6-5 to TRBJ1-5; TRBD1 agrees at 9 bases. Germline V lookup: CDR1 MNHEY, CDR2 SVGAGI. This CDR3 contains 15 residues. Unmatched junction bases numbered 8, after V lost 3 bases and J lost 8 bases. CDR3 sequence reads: CASSYTGGEGEPQHF. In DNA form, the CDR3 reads TGTGCCAGCAGTTATACAGGGGGCGAAGGAGAGCCCCAGCATTTT.

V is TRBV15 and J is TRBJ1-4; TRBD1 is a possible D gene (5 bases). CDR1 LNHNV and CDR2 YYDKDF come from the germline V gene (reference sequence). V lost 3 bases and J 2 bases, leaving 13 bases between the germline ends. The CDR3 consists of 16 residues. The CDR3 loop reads CATSRDPGNTNEKLFF. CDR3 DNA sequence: TGTGCCACCAGCAGGGACCCAGGGAACACTAATGAAAAACTGTTTTTT.

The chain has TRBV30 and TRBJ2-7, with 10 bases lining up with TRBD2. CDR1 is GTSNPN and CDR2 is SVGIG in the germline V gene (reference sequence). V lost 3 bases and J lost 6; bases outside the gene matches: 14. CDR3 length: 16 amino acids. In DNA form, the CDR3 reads TGTGCCTGGAGCCGAACCCTAGCGGGAGAACTCGGCGAGCAGTACTTC. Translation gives CAWSRTLAGELGEQYF.

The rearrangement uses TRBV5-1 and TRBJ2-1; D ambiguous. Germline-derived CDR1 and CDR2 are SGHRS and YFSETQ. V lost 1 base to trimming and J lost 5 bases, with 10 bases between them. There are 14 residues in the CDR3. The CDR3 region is CASSLMSTHNEQFF. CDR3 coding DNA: TGCGCCAGCAGCTTGATGTCCACTCACAATGAGCAGTTCTTC.

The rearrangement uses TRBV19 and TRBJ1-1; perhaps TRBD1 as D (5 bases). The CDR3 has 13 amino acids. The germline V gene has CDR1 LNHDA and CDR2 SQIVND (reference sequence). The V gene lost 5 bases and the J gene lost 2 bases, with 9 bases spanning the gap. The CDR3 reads CASSEQANTEAFF. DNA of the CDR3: TGTGCCAGTAGTGAACAGGCCAACACTGAAGCTTTCTTT.